Shown below are 19 T cell receptor beta chains from a single sample sequenced in a study of blood T cell repertoires in COVID-19. Sequencing used immunoSEQ multiplex PCR; TCRdb keeps in-frame clones, though not all of them. The data show some 76,000 clones, with about four fifths seen just once and 11% held by the top ten. Sequenced material: peripheral blood. These receptors were taken from a man aged 45 to 65 with acute or convalescent COVID-19.

This clone was detected a few times. The chain couples TRBV6-2 or TRBV6-3 to TRBJ1-1; D is undetermined. The V and J ends lost 2 bases and 0 bases respectively, with 7 bases between them. CDR3 length equals 14 residues. Germline CDR1 is MNHEY and CDR2 is SVGEGT. CDR3 protein: CASSYGRLNTEAFF. CDR3 DNA sequence: TGTGCCAGCAGTTACGGCAGATTGAACACTGAAGCTTTCTTT.

The genes are TRBV9 and TRBJ1-5; D is ambiguous. CDR3 length equals 13 residues. V lost 4 bases to trimming and J lost 3 bases, with 8 bases between them. CDR1 SGDLS and CDR2 YYNGEE come from the germline V gene. The CDR3 loop reads CASSPYSNQPQHF. Here the CDR3 DNA reads TGTGCCAGCAGCCCGTATTCCAATCAGCCCCAGCATTTT.

The genes are TRBV18 and TRBJ2-5; the match to TRBD2 covers 8 bases. The CDR3 is 15 amino acids. V shed 3 bases and J 6 bases; nucleotides not matched to a gene: 9. CDR1 and CDR2 from the germline V gene are KGHSH and LQKENI. The CDR3 loop is CASSPPGTSSKTQYF. CDR3 in DNA: TGTGCCAGCTCACCCCCCGGGACTAGTAGTAAGACCCAGTACTTC.

The chain combines TRBV5-6 with TRBJ2-1; 13 nucleotides agree with TRBD2. After removal of 4 bases from V and 9 bases from J, the junction contained 7 bases not matched to a gene. Germline loops: CDR1 SGHDT, CDR2 YYEEEE. The CDR3 length is 15 residues. The CDR3 DNA follows: TGTGCCAGCAGCCCTGGACTAGCGGGAGTCGGTGAGCAGTTCTTC. It yields the protein CASSPGLAGVGEQFF.

V and J are TRBV7-9 and TRBJ1-1; unclear D gene. V lost 11 bases, J lost 8 bases, and 24 bases lay in between. There are 14 residues in the CDR3. The V gene's germline CDR1 is SEHNR and CDR2 FQNEAQ (reference sequence). CDR3 coding DNA: TGTGCCGGCGTCATAGGAGCGGCCGGTAAAGAAGCTTTCTTT. Amino acid sequence: CAGVIGAAGKEAFF.

This rearrangement joins TRBV19 to TRBJ2-6, with 8 nucleotides matching TRBD2. Germline CDR1 is LNHDA and CDR2 is SQIVND (reference sequence). This CDR3 is built from 16 residues. Germline trimming cut 3 bases from V and 2 bases from J; bases unmatched to any gene: 3. In DNA form, the CDR3 reads TGTGCCAGTAGTATGGGTAGCGGGACTGGGGCCAACGTCCTGACTTTC. Its translation is CASSMGSGTGANVLTF.

This clone was detected only once. The V call is TRBV4-1, the J call TRBJ2-7, with 7 bases that match TRBD1. Germline CDR1 is MGHRA and CDR2 is YSYEKL. This CDR3 is 15 amino acids long. V shed 3 bases, J shed 2 bases, and the junction held 7 bases outside the gene matches. The CDR3 sequence is CASSHQVRGTYEQYF. The CDR3 region has the DNA TGCGCCAGCAGCCATCAGGTCAGGGGGACCTACGAGCAGTACTTC.

This chain's CDR3 is CASTRTASNTEAFF. The CDR3, as DNA: TGTGCCAGCACCAGGACAGCGTCGAACACTGAAGCTTTCTTT. This chain links TRBV6-5 with TRBJ1-1; D may be TRBD1 (6 bases). CDR3 length equals 14 residues. CDR1 is MNHEY and CDR2 is SVGAGI in the germline V gene. V was cut by 7 bases and J by 1 base, with 13 bases left in between.

The chain combines TRBV29-1 with TRBJ1-2; the D gene is possibly TRBD1 (5 bases). The CDR3 has 14 amino acids. Between the trimmed V and J ends, which lost 2 bases and 2 bases, there was a span of 12 bases. Germline CDR1 reads SQVTM; CDR2 reads ANQGSEA. The CDR3 sequence is CSVELSTANYGYTF. As DNA, the CDR3 is TGCAGCGTTGAATTGTCGACAGCGAACTATGGCTACACCTTC. Complete variable domain (other parts from reference TRBV29-1 and TRBJ1-2): SAVISQKPSRDICQRGTSLTIQCQVDSQVTMMFWYRQQPGQSLTLIATANQGSEATYESGFVIDKFPISRPNLTFSTLTVSNMSPEDSSIYLCSVELSTANYGYTFGSGTRLTVV.

The chain is built from TRBV6-2 or TRBV6-3 and TRBJ1-6; no firm D call. V lost 6 bases to trimming and J lost 13 bases, with 16 bases between them. There are 13 residues in the CDR3. The germline CDR1 and CDR2 sequences are MNHEY and SVGEGT. The CDR3 region is CASSQDWASPLHF. CDR3 bases: TGTGCCAGCAGCCAGGACTGGGCTTCCCCCCTCCACTTT.

The V call is TRBV3-1 (or the pseudogene TRBV3-2), the J call TRBJ2-1, with 11 nucleotides matching TRBD1. The CDR3 totals 13 residues. The germline CDR1 and CDR2 sequences are LGHDT and YNNKEL (reference sequence). The V segment lost 10 bases and the J segment 4 bases; nucleotides outside the gene matches: 3. The CDR3 bases are TGTGCCACCCGGGACAGGGGGTACAATGAGCAGTTCTTC. Translating gives CATRDRGYNEQFF.

The chain carries TRBV28 and TRBJ2-7, with a tentative D call TRBD2 (6 bases). Germline loops: CDR1 MDHEN, CDR2 SYDVKM. V was trimmed by 3 bases and J by 5 bases, leaving 14 bases between them. The CDR3 totals 14 residues. The CDR3 DNA is TGTGCCAGCAGTTTGGCCGGCGGGGTCCACGAGCAGTACTTC. It encodes CASSLAGGVHEQYF.

The rearrangement links TRBV30 to TRBJ2-5, with 13 bases aligning to TRBD2. The V and J ends lost 0 bases and 7 bases, in that order; junction bases with no gene match: 8. Germline values: CDR1 GTSNPN, CDR2 SVGIG (reference sequence). This CDR3 is built from 16 residues. The CDR3 DNA reads TGTGCCTGGAGTGTAACTAGCGGGGGGGCCGGTGGGACCCAGTACTTC. Translating it yields CAWSVTSGGAGGTQYF.

This chain links TRBV27 with TRBJ2-1, with 15 bases identical to TRBD2. Germline trimming cut 4 bases from V and 9 bases from J; bases unmatched to any gene: 7. The CDR3 runs 16 residues. Germline V lookup: CDR1 MNHEY, CDR2 SMNVEV (reference sequence). CDR3 in amino acids: CASSSYGTSGRSEQFF. The CDR3 nucleotides read TGTGCCAGCAGTTCATACGGGACTAGCGGGAGGAGTGAGCAGTTCTTC.

The chain recombines TRBV4-3 with TRBJ2-7; D unclear. Germline lookup yields CDR1 LGHNA and CDR2 YSLEER. The CDR3 length is 14 residues. V lost 0 bases to trimming and J lost 0 bases, with 6 bases between them. CDR3 sequence reads: CASSQDRSSYEQYF. Written as DNA, the CDR3 is TGCGCCAGCAGCCAAGACCGCAGCTCCTACGAGCAGTACTTC.

The rearrangement joins TRBV5-4 to TRBJ1-1, with a weak D call TRBD1 (5 bases). V was trimmed by 6 bases and J by 4 bases, leaving 19 bases between them. The CDR3 is 15 residues long. Germline assignment: CDR1 SGHNT and CDR2 YYREEE (reference sequence). The CDR3 nucleotides are TGTGCCAGCACCTTACGACTCACAGGCCCCACTGAAGCTTTCTTT. Translation: CASTLRLTGPTEAFF.

The chain recombines TRBV27 with TRBJ2-7; 9 bases are shared with TRBD1. Unmatched junction bases numbered 0, after V lost 3 bases and J lost 3 bases. Germline-derived CDR1 and CDR2 are MNHEY and SMNVEV (reference sequence). The CDR3 covers 13 residues. The CDR3 reads CASSLTGGYEQYF. The CDR3 DNA follows: TGTGCCAGCAGTTTGACAGGGGGCTACGAGCAGTACTTC.

This chain links TRBV19 with TRBJ1-1; TRBD1 agrees at 7 bases. Losses at the gene ends were 5 bases for V and 1 base for J; bases not matched to a gene: 7. Germline loops: CDR1 LNHDA, CDR2 SQIVND (reference sequence). The CDR3 sequence is 15 residues long. The CDR3 is CASSSRTGANTEAFF. DNA for the CDR3: TGTGCCAGTAGTTCCCGGACAGGAGCGAACACTGAAGCTTTCTTT.

The gene calls are TRBV7-3 and TRBJ2-5, with 8 bases fitting TRBD2. V shed 5 bases and J 5 bases; nucleotides not matched to a gene: 10. From germline, CDR1 is SGHTA and CDR2 FQGTGA. The CDR3 extends over 15 amino acids. The CDR3 DNA sequence: TGTGCCAGCAGCCCCGGGCGGCGGGAGGATGAGACCCAGTACTTC. Translated: CASSPGRREDETQYF.